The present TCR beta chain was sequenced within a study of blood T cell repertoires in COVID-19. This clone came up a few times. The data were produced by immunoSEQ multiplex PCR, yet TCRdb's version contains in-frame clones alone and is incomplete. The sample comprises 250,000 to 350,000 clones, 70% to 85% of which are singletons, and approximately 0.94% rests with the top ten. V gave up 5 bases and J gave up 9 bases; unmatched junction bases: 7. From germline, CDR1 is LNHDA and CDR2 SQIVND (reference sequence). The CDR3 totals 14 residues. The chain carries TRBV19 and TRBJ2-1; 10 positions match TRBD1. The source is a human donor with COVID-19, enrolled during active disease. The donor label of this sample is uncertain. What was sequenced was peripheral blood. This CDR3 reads CASSWTGGQAEQFF. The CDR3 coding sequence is TGTGCCAGTAGTTGGACAGGGGGGCAGGCTGAGCAGTTCTTC. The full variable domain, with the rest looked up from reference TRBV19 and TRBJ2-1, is DGGITQSPKYLFRKEGQNVTLSCEQNLNHDAMYWYRQDPGQGLRLIYYSQIVNDFQKGDIAEGYSVSREKKESFPLTVTSAQKNPTAFYLCASSWTGGQAEQFFGPGTRLTVL.